A selection of T cell receptor beta chains follows, all from one sample in a study of blood T cell repertoires in COVID-19. Clones were read by immunoSEQ multiplex PCR, and TCRdb kept only the in-frame ones, dropping some. The sample has about 200,000 clones, under 90% seen once. The sequenced sample consisted of peripheral blood. The receptors derive from a woman aged 80 or older with COVID-19, enrolled during active disease. The CDR3 runs from the conserved cysteine through the conserved F or W. Fields, in order: V gene, D gene, J gene, clone size, CDR3 DNA, CDR3 protein. The D gene is left open where the match is weak. The size field is filled for only some rows; it gives once, few, many or a size class.

TRBV7-9	TRBD1	TRBJ2-6	few	TGTGCCAGCAGCCGGACAGGGGGCGCCTCTGGGGCCAACGTCCTGACTTTC	CASSRTGGASGANVLTF
TRBV11-2	TRBD2	TRBJ2-1	few	TGTGCCAGCAGCCGACGCACGGGGGGATCCTACAATGAGCAGTTCTTC	CASSRRTGGSYNEQFF
TRBV6-5	-	TRBJ1-5	once	TGTGCCAGCAGCCTTCTCTCAGGCAATCAGCCCCAGCATTTT	CASSLLSGNQPQHF
TRBV7-3	-	TRBJ2-1	-	TGTGCCAGCAGCATTGACAGCCGCACCTACAATGAGCAGTTCTTC	CASSIDSRTYNEQFF
TRBV10-3	TRBD2	TRBJ2-5	-	TGTGCCATTTCAGCGGGGAGCCAAGAGACCCAGTACTTC	CAISAGSQETQYF
TRBV10-3	TRBD1	TRBJ1-2	-	TGTGCCATCAGTGAGATTCGACAGGGGGCCGGTGGCTACACCTTC	CAISEIRQGAGGYTF
TRBV10-1	TRBD1	TRBJ2-2	few	TGCGCCAGCAGACAGGGGTCCGGCGGGGAGCTGTTTTTT	CASRQGSGGELFF
TRBV19	TRBD2	TRBJ2-7	-	TGTGCCAGTAGTTCTGGACTAGCCGGCGAGCAGTACTTC	CASSSGLAGEQYF
TRBV5-1	-	TRBJ1-2	-	TGCGCCAGCAGCTTGGCCAGGGATTATGGCTACACCTTC	CASSLARDYGYTF
TRBV2	-	TRBJ1-1	-	TGTGCCAGCAGGCGATCGAACACTGAAGCTTTCTTT	CASRRSNTEAFF
TRBV10-3	TRBD1	TRBJ1-3	once	TGTGCCATCAGCGGGACAGGGGGTGGAAACACCATATATTTT	CAISGTGGGNTIYF
TRBV5-1	-	TRBJ2-1	once	TGCGCCAGCAGCTTGGACGGGGACTACAATGAGCAGTTCTTC	CASSLDGDYNEQFF
TRBV3-1/TRBV3-2	-	TRBJ2-3	-	TGTGCCAGCAGTCGGGACTTTTCAGATACGCAGTATTTT	CASSRDFSDTQYF
TRBV2	TRBD1	TRBJ1-5	-	TGTGCCAGCAGTTACGGACAGGGTGATCAGCCCCAGCATTTT	CASSYGQGDQPQHF
TRBV2	-	TRBJ1-4	once	TGTGCCAGCGGGCCGAGTGGGACTAATGAAAAACTGTTTTTT	CASGPSGTNEKLFF
TRBV3-1/TRBV3-2	TRBD2	TRBJ2-1	-	TGTGCCAGCAGGGACCTTAGCGGGAGGGCCAGAAATGAGCAGTTCTTC	CASRDLSGRARNEQFF
TRBV15	-	TRBJ2-3	-	TGTGCCACCGGGATAGACTACGCCACAGATACGCAGTATTTT	CATGIDYATDTQYF
TRBV12-3/TRBV12-4	-	TRBJ1-2	-	TGTGCCAGCAGTCCCGACAGACGCTATGGCTACACCTTC	CASSPDRRYGYTF
TRBV10-2	TRBD2	TRBJ2-5	-	TGCGCCAGCAGTGGAAGGCCTAGCGGGGACCAGTACCAAGAGACCCAGTACTTC	CASSGRPSGDQYQETQYF
TRBV3-1/TRBV3-2	-	TRBJ1-1	-	TGTGCCAGCAGCCCGGTCAGGGTCTTGAACACTGAAGCTTTCTTT	CASSPVRVLNTEAFF
TRBV2	-	TRBJ1-1	-	TGTGCCAGCAGTGAGCAGGGGCCGGTCAGTGAAGCTTTCTTT	CASSEQGPVSEAFF
TRBV18	TRBD2	TRBJ2-5	-	TGTGCCAGCTCACCACCGAGCGGGGGCCGGGAGACCCAGTACTTC	CASSPPSGGRETQYF
TRBV2	-	TRBJ1-6	once	TGTGCCAGCAGTCAAACCCGGGACAAGGTGTTTCCCCTCCACTTT	CASSQTRDKVFPLHF
TRBV11-1	-	TRBJ2-3	-	TGTGCCAGCAGCTTTCAGTTCACAGATACGCAGTATTTT	CASSFQFTDTQYF
TRBV29-1	-	TRBJ1-2	once	TGCAGCGTTGAAGGCTCGCGACAGGCTAACTATGGCTACACCTTC	CSVEGSRQANYGYTF
TRBV5-1	TRBD1	TRBJ1-6	-	TGCGCCAGCAGACCCGAGACAGGGGGTAATTCACCCCTCCACTTT	CASRPETGGNSPLHF
TRBV9	-	TRBJ1-1	-	TGTGCCAGCAGCAAAGACAGACTTAACACTGAAGCTTTCTTT	CASSKDRLNTEAFF
TRBV3-1/TRBV3-2	TRBD2	TRBJ2-7	-	TGTGCCAGCAGCCGCCCGGTTCTAGCGGGAGGCCGGGAGCAGTACTTC	CASSRPVLAGGREQYF
TRBV3-1/TRBV3-2	-	TRBJ2-7	few	TGTGCCAGCAGCCCAGCCCTAGCATCATACGAGCAGTACTTC	CASSPALASYEQYF
TRBV7-2	-	TRBJ2-7	-	TGTGCCAGCAGCCCCTTCGGGACTGTAGACTACGAGCAGTACTTC	CASSPFGTVDYEQYF
TRBV28	-	TRBJ1-5	-	TGTGCCAGCAGCAAACAGGGCGCTAGCAATCAGCCCCAGCATTTT	CASSKQGASNQPQHF
TRBV7-8	-	TRBJ2-7	once	TGTGCCAGCAGCTCCCCCGCGCCCCACGAGCAGTACTTC	CASSSPAPHEQYF
TRBV7-3	-	TRBJ1-1	-	TGTGCCAGCAGCAGCGACCTTTACACTGAAGCTTTCTTT	CASSSDLYTEAFF
TRBV19	-	TRBJ2-4	-	TGTGCCAGTAGTAAATCCGACAGGAAGAACATTCAGTACTTC	CASSKSDRKNIQYF
TRBV28	TRBD1	TRBJ1-4	-	TGTGCCAGCAGCGGTGGGACAGCCCTTAAAGGAAAACTGTTTTTT	CASSGGTALKGKLFF
TRBV25-1	-	TRBJ1-2	-	TGTGCCAGCAGTGAATGGGGGGACTATGGCTACACCTTC	CASSEWGDYGYTF
TRBV9	TRBD1	TRBJ2-1	-	TGTGCCAGCAGTTGGGGACAACAGGGGGACAATGAGCAGTTCTTC	CASSWGQQGDNEQFF
TRBV27	-	TRBJ2-3	-	TGTGCCAGCAGTAAAAAAAGGGACATGGCGCAGTATTTT	CASSKKRDMAQYF
TRBV7-9	TRBD1	TRBJ1-5	-	TGTGCCAGCAGCCCCGGACAGGATCAGCCCCAGCATTTT	CASSPGQDQPQHF
TRBV4-1	-	TRBJ1-1	-	TGCGCCAGCAGCCAAGAGGGAAACGGGGTTGAAGCTTTCTTT	CASSQEGNGVEAFF
TRBV7-8	TRBD2	TRBJ2-1	few	TGTGCCAGCAGCAAACAGGGACTAGCGGGGGATGAGCAGTTCTTC	CASSKQGLAGDEQFF
TRBV2	-	TRBJ2-5	-	TGTGCCAGCAGTGTAGCAGGGGTTGGAGAGACCCAGTACTTC	CASSVAGVGETQYF
TRBV12-3/TRBV12-4	-	TRBJ1-1	-	TGTGCCAGCAGTTTACAGGGTGGCACTGAAGCTTTCTTT	CASSLQGGTEAFF
TRBV28	-	TRBJ1-2	-	TGTGCCTCGGGGAGGGGGGAGCCCTATGGCTACACCTTC	CASGRGEPYGYTF
TRBV19	-	TRBJ2-1	-	TGTGCCAGTAGTGTCCAAGACGGACTATACAATGAGCAGTTCTTC	CASSVQDGLYNEQFF
TRBV29-1	TRBD2	TRBJ2-7	-	TGCAGCGTTGGGGGGGGTGGACTAGCGTTTTACGAGCAGTACTTC	CSVGGGGLAFYEQYF
TRBV5-5	-	TRBJ1-2	few	TGTGCCAGCAGCTCTAATATAATCAGGGCCAACTATGGCTACACCTTC	CASSSNIIRANYGYTF
TRBV6-1	-	TRBJ1-4	-	TGTGCCAGCAGTGAAGCCGGGATTGAAAAACTGTTTTTT	CASSEAGIEKLFF
TRBV19	TRBD1	TRBJ2-7	-	TGTGCCAGTAGTCCAAGCAGGGGGCAAGACGAGCAGTACTTC	CASSPSRGQDEQYF
TRBV21-1	-	TRBJ2-7	-	TGTGCCAGCAGCAAAGAGGGGGGGGCATCGTACGAGCAGTACTTC	CASSKEGGASYEQYF
TRBV19	-	TRBJ1-1	few	TGTGCCAGTAGTATGGGACGGGAGGGCACTGAAGCTTTCTTT	CASSMGREGTEAFF
TRBV4-1	TRBD2	TRBJ2-7	few	TGCGCCAGCAGCCAAGGGGCCGTGCGGGGGGCCCTATACGAGCAGTACTTC	CASSQGAVRGALYEQYF
TRBV24-1	TRBD1	TRBJ1-2	many	TGTGCCACCAGTGACGGACAGGGTTTTGGGTATGGCTACACCTTC	CATSDGQGFGYGYTF
TRBV19	-	TRBJ1-5	-	TGTGCCAGTATCCCTACCCGGGGGGGAGGTCAGCCCCAGCATTTT	CASIPTRGGGQPQHF
TRBV6-1	TRBD1	TRBJ1-1	-	TGTGCCAGCAGTGAACAGGGGGAGGTGAACACTGAAGCTTTCTTT	CASSEQGEVNTEAFF